The T cell receptor beta chain described here comes from a study of T cell repertoires in cytomegalovirus infection. Looking at the study overall: It was the public TCR beta signatures that indicated both CMV infection and matching HLA type.

V lost 2 bases, J lost 0 bases, and 10 bases stayed unmatched. The CDR3 extends over 19 amino acids. From germline, CDR1 is SGHVS and CDR2 FQNEAQ. This clonotype was found many times. Its cognate antigen is unknown. Each CDR3 protein is one row after TCRdb ran MiXCR on the reads. The sample consists of roughly 720,000 distinct CDR3 sequences, roughly a third of them appearing once. Regarding the study as a whole: Of the TCR beta families, the public ones yielded a cumulative frequency that identified carriers of CMV plus the relevant HLA.

The clonotype originates from a human donor in good health (CMV status not recorded). Some clones in this sample may be carry-over from other donors' samples. Sequencing input: PBMCs. This sequence joins TRBV7-8 and TRBJ2-6; 7 nucleotides agree with TRBD2. The CDR3 reads CASSLPPSLADSGANVLTF. For the CDR3, the DNA is TGTGCCAGCAGCTTACCCCCGAGCCTAGCGGACTCTGGGGCCAACGTCCTGACTTTC. Full variable domain (remainder filled in from reference TRBV7-8 and TRBJ2-6): GAGVSQSPRYKVAKRGQDVALRCDPISGHVSLFWYQQALGQGPEFLTYFQNEAQLDKSGLPSDRFFAERPEGSVSTLKIQRTQQEDSAVYLCASSLPPSLADSGANVLTFGAGSRLTVL.